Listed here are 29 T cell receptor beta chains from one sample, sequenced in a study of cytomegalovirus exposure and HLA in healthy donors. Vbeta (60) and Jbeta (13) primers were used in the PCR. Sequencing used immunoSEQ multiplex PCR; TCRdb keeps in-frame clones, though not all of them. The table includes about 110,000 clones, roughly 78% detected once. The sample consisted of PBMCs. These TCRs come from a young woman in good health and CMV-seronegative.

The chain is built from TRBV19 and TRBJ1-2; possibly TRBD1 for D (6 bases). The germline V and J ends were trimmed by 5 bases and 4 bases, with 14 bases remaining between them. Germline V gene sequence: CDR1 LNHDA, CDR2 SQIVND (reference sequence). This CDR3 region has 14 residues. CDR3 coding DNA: TGTGCCAGTAGTCCTTGGACAGACTCCTATGGCTACACCTTC. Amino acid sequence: CASSPWTDSYGYTF.

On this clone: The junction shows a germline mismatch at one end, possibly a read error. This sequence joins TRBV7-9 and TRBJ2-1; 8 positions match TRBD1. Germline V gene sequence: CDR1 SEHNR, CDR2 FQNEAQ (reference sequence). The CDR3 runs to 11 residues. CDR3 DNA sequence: TGTGCCAGCAGCCCGGACAGGGCGTACCTCTTC. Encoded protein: CASSPDRAYLF.

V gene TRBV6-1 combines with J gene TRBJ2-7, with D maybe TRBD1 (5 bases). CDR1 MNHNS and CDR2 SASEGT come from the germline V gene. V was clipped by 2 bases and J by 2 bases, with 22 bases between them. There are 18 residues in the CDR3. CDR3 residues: CASSEKVTGPGRTYEQYF. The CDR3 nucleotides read TGTGCCAGCAGTGAAAAGGTTACCGGGCCAGGGCGGACCTACGAGCAGTACTTC.

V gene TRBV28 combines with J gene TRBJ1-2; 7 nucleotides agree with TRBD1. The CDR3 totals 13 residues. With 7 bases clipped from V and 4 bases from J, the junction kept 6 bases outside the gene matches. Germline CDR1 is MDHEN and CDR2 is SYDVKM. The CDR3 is CASTHDRVYGYTF. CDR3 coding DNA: TGTGCCAGCACCCACGACAGGGTCTATGGCTACACCTTC.

CDR3 in DNA: TGTGCCAGCAGCATCCTGGGAGAGACCTACGAGCAGTACTTC. It yields the protein CASSILGETYEQYF. The chain recombines TRBV7-8 with TRBJ2-7, with D possibly being TRBD2 (5 bases). This CDR3 has 14 residues. CDR1 is SGHVS and CDR2 is FQNEAQ in the germline V gene. V gave up 5 bases and J gave up 2 bases, with 13 bases separating them.

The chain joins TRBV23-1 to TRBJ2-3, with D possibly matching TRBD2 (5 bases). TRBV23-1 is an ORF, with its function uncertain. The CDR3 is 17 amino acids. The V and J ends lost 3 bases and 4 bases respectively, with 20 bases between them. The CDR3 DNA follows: TGCGCCAGCAGTCAGAGGATGGGCACGGGGTGTGCAGATACGCAGTATTTT. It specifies CASSQRMGTGCADTQYF.

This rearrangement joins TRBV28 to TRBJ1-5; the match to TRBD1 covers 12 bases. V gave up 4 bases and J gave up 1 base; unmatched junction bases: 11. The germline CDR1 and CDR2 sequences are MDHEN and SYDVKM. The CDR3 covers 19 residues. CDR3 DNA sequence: TGTGCCAGCAGTTCGGCTTGGGGACAGGGGGCGAGGAGCAATCAGCCCCAGCATTTT. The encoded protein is CASSSAWGQGARSNQPQHF.

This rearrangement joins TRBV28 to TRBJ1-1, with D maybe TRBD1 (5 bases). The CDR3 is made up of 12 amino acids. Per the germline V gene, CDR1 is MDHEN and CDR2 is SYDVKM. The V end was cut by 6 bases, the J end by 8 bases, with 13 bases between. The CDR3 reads CASRDKRSEAFF. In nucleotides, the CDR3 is TGTGCCAGCAGGGACAAACGGAGCGAAGCTTTCTTT.

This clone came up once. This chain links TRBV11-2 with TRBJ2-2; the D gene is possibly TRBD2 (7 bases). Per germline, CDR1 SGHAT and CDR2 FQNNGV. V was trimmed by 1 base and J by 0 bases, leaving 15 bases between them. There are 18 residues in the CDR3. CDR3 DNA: TGTGCCAGCAGCTTAGTTTCCGGGGGGCCCTCGAACACCGGGGAGCTGTTTTTT. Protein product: CASSLVSGGPSNTGELFF.

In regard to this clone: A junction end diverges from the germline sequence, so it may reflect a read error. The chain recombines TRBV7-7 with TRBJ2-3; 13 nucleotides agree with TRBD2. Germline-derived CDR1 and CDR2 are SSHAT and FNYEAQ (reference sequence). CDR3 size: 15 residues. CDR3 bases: TGTGCTAGCAGCGCTACTAGCGGGAGGGCAGATACGCAGTATTTT. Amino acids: CASSATSGRADTQYF.

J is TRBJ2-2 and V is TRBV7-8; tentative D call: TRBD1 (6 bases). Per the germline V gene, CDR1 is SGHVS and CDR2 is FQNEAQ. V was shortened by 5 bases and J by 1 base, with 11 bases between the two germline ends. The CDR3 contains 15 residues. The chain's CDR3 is CASSRTEMNTGELFF. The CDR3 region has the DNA TGTGCCAGCAGCAGGACAGAAATGAACACCGGGGAGCTGTTTTTT. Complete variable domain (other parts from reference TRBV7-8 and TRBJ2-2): GAGVSQSPRYKVAKRGQDVALRCDPISGHVSLFWYQQALGQGPEFLTYFQNEAQLDKSGLPSDRFFAERPEGSVSTLKIQRTQQEDSAVYLCASSRTEMNTGELFFGEGSRLTVL.

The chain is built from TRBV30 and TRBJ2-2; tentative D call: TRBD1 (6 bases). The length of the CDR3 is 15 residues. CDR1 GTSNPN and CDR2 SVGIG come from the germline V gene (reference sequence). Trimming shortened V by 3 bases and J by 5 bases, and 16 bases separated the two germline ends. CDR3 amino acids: CAWREGQIRTGELFF. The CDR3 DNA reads TGTGCCTGGAGAGAAGGACAGATAAGGACCGGGGAGCTGTTTTTT.

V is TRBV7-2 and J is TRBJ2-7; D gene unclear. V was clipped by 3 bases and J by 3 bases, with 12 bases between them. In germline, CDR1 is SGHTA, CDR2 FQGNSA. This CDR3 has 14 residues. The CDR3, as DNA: TGTGCCAGCAGCTTTGGAAACTATGACTACGAGCAGTACTTC. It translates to CASSFGNYDYEQYF.

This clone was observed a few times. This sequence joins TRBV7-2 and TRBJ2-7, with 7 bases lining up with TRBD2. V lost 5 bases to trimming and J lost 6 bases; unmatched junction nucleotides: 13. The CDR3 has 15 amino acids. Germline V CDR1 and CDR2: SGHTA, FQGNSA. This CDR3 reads CASSRLGGLNFEQYF. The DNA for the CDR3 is TGTGCCAGCAGCCGGCTTGGGGGACTAAATTTCGAGCAGTACTTC.

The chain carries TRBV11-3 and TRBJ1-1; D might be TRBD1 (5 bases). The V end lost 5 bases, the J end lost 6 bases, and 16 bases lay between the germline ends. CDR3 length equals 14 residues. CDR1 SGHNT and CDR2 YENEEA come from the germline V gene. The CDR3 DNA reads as TGTGCCAGCAGCCCAGGGCAAGCGGGGGCTGAAGCTTTCTTT. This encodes CASSPGQAGAEAFF.

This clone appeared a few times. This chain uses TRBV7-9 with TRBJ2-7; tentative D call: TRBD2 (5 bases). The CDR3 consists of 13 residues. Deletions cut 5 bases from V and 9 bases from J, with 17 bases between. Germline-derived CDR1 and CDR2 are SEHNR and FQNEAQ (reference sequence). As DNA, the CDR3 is TGTGCCAGCAGCCAACGCAACGGGGATGGGCAGTACTTC. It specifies CASSQRNGDGQYF.

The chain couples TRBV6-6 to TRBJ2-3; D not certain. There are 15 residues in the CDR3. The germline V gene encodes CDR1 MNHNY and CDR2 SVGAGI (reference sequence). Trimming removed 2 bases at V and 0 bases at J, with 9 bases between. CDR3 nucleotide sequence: TGTGCCAGCAGTTACGTCTACCCTAGCACAGATACGCAGTATTTT. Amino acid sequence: CASSYVYPSTDTQYF.

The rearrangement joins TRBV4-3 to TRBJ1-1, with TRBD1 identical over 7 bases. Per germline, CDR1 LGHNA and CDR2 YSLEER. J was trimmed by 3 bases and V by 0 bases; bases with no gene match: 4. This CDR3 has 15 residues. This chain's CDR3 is CASSQEQGLDTEAFF. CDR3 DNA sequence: TGCGCCAGCAGCCAAGAACAGGGGCTGGACACTGAAGCTTTCTTT.

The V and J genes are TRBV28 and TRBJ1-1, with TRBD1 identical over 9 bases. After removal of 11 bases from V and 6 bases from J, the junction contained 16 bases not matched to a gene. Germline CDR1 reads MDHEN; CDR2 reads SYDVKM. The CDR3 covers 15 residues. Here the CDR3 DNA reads TGTGCCGCAGGAGTCCCGGACAGGGGTGATGCTGAAGCTTTCTTT. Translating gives CAAGVPDRGDAEAFF.

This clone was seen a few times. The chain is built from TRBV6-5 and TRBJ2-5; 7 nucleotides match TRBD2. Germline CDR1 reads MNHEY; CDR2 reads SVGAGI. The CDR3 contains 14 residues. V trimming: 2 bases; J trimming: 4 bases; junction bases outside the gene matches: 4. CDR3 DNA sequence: TGTGCCAGCAGTTACCCGGGGGGAGGAGAGACCCAGTACTTC. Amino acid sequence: CASSYPGGGETQYF.

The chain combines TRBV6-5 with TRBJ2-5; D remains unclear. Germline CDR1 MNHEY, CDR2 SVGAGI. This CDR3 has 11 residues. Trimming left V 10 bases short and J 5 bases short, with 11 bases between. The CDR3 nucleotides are TGTGCCACCGGTAGTAGCGAGACCCAGTACTTC. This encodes CATGSSETQYF.

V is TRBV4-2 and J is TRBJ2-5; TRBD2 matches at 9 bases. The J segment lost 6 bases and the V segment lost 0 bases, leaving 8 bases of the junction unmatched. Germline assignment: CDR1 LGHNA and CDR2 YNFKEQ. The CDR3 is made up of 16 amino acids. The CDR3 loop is CASSQDPASGKQTQYF. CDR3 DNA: TGTGCCAGCAGCCAAGATCCTGCTAGCGGGAAACAGACCCAGTACTTC.

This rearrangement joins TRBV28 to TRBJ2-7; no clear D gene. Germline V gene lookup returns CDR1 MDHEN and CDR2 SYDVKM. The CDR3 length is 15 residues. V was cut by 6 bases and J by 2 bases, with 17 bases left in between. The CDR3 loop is CASRSFLRGAYEQYF. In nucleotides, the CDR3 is TGTGCCAGCAGATCCTTCCTGAGAGGAGCCTACGAGCAGTACTTC.

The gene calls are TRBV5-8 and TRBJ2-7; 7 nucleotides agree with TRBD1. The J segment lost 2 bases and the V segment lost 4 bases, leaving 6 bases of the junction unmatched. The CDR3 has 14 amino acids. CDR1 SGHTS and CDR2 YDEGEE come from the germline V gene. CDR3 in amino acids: CASSTGTVTYEQYF. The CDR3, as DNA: TGTGCCAGCAGCACCGGGACAGTCACCTACGAGCAGTACTTC.

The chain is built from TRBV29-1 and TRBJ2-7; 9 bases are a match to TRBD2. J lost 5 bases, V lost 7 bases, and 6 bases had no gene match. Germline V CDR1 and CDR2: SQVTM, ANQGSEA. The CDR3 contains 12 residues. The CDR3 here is CSALAGGNEQYF. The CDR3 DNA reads TGCAGCGCCCTCGCGGGAGGGAACGAGCAGTACTTC.

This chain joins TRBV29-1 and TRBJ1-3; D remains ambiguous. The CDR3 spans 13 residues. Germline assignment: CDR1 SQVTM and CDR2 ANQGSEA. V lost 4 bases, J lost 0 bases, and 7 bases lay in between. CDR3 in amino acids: CSVGGPSGNTIYF. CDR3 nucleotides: TGCAGCGTTGGCGGTCCCTCTGGAAACACCATATATTTT.

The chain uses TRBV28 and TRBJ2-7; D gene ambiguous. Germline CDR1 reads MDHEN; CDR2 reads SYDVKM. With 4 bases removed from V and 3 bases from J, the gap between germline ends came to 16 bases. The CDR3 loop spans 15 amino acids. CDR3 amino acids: CASSSPQFPSYEQYF. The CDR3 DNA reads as TGTGCCAGCAGTTCCCCCCAATTCCCCAGCTACGAGCAGTACTTC. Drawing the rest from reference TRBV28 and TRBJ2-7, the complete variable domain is DVKVTQSSRYLVKRTGEKVFLECVQDMDHENMFWYRQDPGLGLRLIYFSYDVKMKEKGDIPEGYSVSREKKERFSLILESASTNQTSMYLCASSSPQFPSYEQYFGPGTRLTVT.

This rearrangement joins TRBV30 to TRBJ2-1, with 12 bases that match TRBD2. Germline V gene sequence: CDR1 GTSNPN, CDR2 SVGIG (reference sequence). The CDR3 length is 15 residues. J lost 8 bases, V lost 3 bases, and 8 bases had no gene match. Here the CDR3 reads CAWSVLAGGPHEQFF. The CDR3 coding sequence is TGTGCCTGGAGCGTTCTAGCGGGGGGGCCGCATGAGCAGTTCTTC.

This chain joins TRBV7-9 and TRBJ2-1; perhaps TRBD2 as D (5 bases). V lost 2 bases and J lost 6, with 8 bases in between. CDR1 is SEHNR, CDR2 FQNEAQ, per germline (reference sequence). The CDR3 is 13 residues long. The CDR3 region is CASSLSGSNEQFF. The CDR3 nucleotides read TGTGCCAGCAGCTTATCTGGGAGCAATGAGCAGTTCTTC.